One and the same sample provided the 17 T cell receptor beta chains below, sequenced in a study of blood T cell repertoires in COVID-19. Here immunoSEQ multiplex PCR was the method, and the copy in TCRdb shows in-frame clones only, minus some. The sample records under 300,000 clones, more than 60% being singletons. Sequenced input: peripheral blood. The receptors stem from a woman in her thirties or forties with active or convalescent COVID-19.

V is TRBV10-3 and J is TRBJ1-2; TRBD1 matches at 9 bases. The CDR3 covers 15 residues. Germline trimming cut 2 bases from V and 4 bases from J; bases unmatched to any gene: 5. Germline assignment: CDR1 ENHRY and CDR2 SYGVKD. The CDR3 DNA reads TGTGCCATCAGTGAGACAGGGGGCGATGTCTATGGCTACACCTTC. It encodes CAISETGGDVYGYTF.

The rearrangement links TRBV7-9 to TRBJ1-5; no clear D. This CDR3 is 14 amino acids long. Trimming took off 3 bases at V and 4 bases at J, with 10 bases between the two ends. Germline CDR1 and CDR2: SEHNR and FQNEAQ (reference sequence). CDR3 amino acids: CASSFPGINQPQHF. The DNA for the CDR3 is TGTGCCAGCAGCTTCCCCGGGATTAATCAGCCCCAGCATTTT.

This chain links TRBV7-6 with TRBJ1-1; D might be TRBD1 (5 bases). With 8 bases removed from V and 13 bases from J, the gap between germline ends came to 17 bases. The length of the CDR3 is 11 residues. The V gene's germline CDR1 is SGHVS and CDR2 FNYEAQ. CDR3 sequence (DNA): TGTGCCAGCGCGGCCCTTGGGGCGGTTTTCTTT. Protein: CASAALGAVFF.

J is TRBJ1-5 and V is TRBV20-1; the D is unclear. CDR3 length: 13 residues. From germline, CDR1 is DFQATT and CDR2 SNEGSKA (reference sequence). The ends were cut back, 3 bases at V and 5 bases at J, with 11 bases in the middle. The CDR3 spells CSASYLSDQPQHF. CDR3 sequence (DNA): TGCAGTGCTAGTTATCTCTCGGATCAGCCCCAGCATTTT.

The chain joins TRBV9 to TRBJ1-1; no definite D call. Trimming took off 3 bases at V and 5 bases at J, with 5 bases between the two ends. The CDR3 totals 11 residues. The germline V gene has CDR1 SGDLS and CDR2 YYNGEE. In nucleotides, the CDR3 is TGTGCCAGCAGCGCGGGTACTGAAGCTTTCTTT. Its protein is CASSAGTEAFF.

Written as DNA, the CDR3 is TGTGCCAGTAGCACGGACAGTTACACAGATACGCAGTATTTT. It codes for CASSTDSYTDTQYF. The chain carries TRBV19 and TRBJ2-3; perhaps TRBD1 as D (6 bases). The V and J ends lost 6 bases and 2 bases respectively, with 12 bases between them. The germline V gene has CDR1 LNHDA and CDR2 SQIVND (reference sequence). The CDR3 sequence is 14 residues long.

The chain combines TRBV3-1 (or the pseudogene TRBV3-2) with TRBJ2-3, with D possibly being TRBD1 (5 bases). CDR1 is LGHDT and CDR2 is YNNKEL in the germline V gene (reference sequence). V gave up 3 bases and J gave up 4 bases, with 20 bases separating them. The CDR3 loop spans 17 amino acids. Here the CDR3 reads CASSQNSGPKVPDTQYF. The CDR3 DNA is TGTGCCAGCAGCCAGAATTCAGGGCCCAAGGTCCCAGATACGCAGTATTTT.

The DNA for the CDR3 is TGTGCCAGCCTCCTGGACTCGATTGGGGCCAACGTCCTGACTTTC. This sequence encodes CASLLDSIGANVLTF. The chain carries TRBV6-5 and TRBJ2-6; D is possibly TRBD2 (5 bases). The CDR3 runs to 15 residues. Germline V lookup: CDR1 MNHEY, CDR2 SVGAGI. V was shortened by 8 bases and J by 3 bases, with 14 bases between the two germline ends.

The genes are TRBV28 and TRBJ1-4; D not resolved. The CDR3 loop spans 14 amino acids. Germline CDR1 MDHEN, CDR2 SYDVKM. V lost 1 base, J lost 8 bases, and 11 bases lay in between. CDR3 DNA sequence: TGTGCCAGCAGTTTATTAGGAGGTGGCGAAAAACTGTTTTTT. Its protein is CASSLLGGGEKLFF.

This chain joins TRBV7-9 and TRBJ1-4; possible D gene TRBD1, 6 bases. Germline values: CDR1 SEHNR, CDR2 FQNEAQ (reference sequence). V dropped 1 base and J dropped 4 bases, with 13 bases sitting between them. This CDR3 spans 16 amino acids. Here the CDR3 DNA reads TGTGCCAGCAGCTTAGGAGGGACACGGAATAATGAAAAACTGTTTTTT. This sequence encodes CASSLGGTRNNEKLFF.

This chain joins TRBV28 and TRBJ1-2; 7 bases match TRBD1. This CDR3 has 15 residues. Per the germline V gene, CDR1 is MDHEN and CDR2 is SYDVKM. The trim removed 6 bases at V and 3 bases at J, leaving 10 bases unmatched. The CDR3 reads CASSTPLQGDYGYTF. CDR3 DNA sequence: TGTGCCAGCAGCACCCCGTTGCAGGGGGACTATGGCTACACCTTC.

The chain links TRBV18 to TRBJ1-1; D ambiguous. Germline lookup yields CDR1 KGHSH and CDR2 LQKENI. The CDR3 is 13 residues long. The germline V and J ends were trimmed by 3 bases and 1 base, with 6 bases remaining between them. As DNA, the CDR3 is TGTGCCAGCTCACCCACACAGAACACTGAAGCTTTCTTT. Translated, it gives CASSPTQNTEAFF.

The CDR3 DNA sequence: TGCAGCGTTTGTTGGCAGGGGAACACTGAAGCTTTCTTT. Amino acid sequence: CSVCWQGNTEAFF. This chain joins TRBV29-1 and TRBJ1-1, with D possibly TRBD1 on 5 matching bases. The germline V gene encodes CDR1 SQVTM and CDR2 ANQGSEA. This CDR3 is 13 amino acids long. The V and J ends lost 5 bases and 1 base respectively, with 11 bases between them.

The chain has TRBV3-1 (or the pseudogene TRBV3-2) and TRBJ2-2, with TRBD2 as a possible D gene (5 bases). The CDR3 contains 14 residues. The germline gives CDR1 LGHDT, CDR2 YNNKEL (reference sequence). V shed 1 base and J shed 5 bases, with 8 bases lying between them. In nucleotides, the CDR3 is TGTGCCAGCAGCCAAGGGACTTCGACCGGGGAGCTGTTTTTT. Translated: CASSQGTSTGELFF.

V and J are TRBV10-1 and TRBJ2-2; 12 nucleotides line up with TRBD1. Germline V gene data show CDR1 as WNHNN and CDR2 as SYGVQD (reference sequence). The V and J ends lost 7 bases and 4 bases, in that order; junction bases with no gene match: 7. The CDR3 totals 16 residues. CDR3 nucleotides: TGCGCCAGCACCCGGGACAGGGGGCAAGGCACCGGGGAGCTGTTTTTT. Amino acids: CASTRDRGQGTGELFF.

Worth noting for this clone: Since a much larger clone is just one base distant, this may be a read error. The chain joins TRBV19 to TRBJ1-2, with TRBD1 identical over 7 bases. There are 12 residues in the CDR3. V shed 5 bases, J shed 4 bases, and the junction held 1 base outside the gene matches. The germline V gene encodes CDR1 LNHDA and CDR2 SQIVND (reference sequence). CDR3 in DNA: TGTGCCAGTAGTCAGGGGGTCTATGGCTACACCTTC. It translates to CASSQGVYGYTF.

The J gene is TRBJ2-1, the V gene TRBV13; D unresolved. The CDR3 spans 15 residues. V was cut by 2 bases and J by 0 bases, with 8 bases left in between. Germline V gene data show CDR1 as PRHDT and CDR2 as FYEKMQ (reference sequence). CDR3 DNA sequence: TGTGCCAGCAGCTTAAGGCCAGGCTCCTACAATGAGCAGTTCTTC. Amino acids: CASSLRPGSYNEQFF.